The 26 T cell receptor beta chains reported below all come from one sample, sequenced in a study of response to subunit inactivated influenza vaccine. Via MiXCR, TCRdb re-called the RT-PCR reads, giving one row per CDR3 protein. The sample carries some 500,000 distinct CDR3 sequences, 10% to 15% recorded once. This material consisted of PBMCs from blood, taken more than 35 days after vaccination. Receptors originate from a man between 45 and 60 years old who received an inactivated influenza vaccine.

This clonotype was counted a few times. This chain links TRBV27 with TRBJ2-2; either TRBD1 or TRBD2 may supply D (7 bases each). CDR3 length equals 17 residues. Germline CDR1 reads MNHEY; CDR2 reads SMNVEV (reference sequence). Trimming took off 1 base at V and 11 bases at J, with 23 bases between the two ends. The CDR3 DNA sequence: TGTGCCAGCAGTTTATTTCCAGGGGGGGAACACCTTCGTGAGCTGTTTTTT. It encodes CASSLFPGGEHLRELFF.

The rearrangement links TRBV20-1 to TRBJ2-1; maybe TRBD2 (5 bases). This CDR3 is 13 amino acids long. In germline, CDR1 is DFQATT, CDR2 SNEGSKA (reference sequence). V was trimmed by 6 bases and J by 9 bases, leaving 18 bases between them. This chain's CDR3 is CSAPPTVRGEQFF. CDR3 nucleotides: TGCAGTGCCCCGCCGACCGTACGGGGTGAGCAGTTCTTC.

V usage is TRBV7-2 and J usage is TRBJ2-3; D is undetermined. The CDR3 loop spans 14 amino acids. Trimming removed 2 bases at V and 6 bases at J, with 12 bases between. Germline V lookup: CDR1 SGHTA, CDR2 FQGNSA. In DNA form, the CDR3 reads TGTGCCAGCAGCTTAAGTAAAAGGGCGGATACGCAGTATTTT. Translating it yields CASSLSKRADTQYF.

In its sample, this clonotype was seen a few times. This rearrangement joins TRBV29-1 to TRBJ2-7; D is unclear. CDR1 and CDR2 (germline): SQVTM, ANQGSEA. The CDR3 contains 13 residues. Trimming cost V 6 bases and J 2 bases, with 14 bases left between them. The CDR3 sequence: CSVGPGRAYEQYF. CDR3 nucleotide sequence: TGCAGCGTGGGCCCGGGCCGCGCCTACGAGCAGTACTTC.

The chain employs TRBV9 and TRBJ2-5, with D uncertain. V was trimmed by 2 bases and J by 4 bases, leaving 12 bases between them. The germline V gene encodes CDR1 SGDLS and CDR2 YYNGEE. The CDR3 contains 14 residues. The CDR3 region has the DNA TGTGCCAGCAGCGTCGGTAGCCTTGGAGAGACCCAGTACTTC. Its protein is CASSVGSLGETQYF.

This clonotype was counted between two and nine times. The chain joins TRBV5-6 to TRBJ2-5, with D tentatively TRBD1 (6 bases). The V and J ends lost 1 base and 5 bases respectively, with 12 bases between them. Per the germline V gene, CDR1 is SGHDT and CDR2 is YYEEEE. This CDR3 region has 14 residues. The DNA for the CDR3 is TGTGCCAGCAGCTTGTTAGAAGGGGGTGAGACCCAGTACTTC. This codes for CASSLLEGGETQYF.

In its sample, this clonotype was seen a few times. The chain carries TRBV6-2 or TRBV6-3 and TRBJ2-7, with 7 bases identical to TRBD2. CDR1 is MNHEY, CDR2 SVGEGT, per germline. The CDR3 loop spans 16 amino acids. J was trimmed by 6 bases and V by 0 bases; bases with no gene match: 11. The CDR3 DNA is TGTGCCAGCAGTTACTCTGGGACCCCGGGAGGTGGCGAGCAGTACTTC. This gives the protein CASSYSGTPGGGEQYF.

This clonotype occurred a few times. The chain employs TRBV27 and TRBJ2-1, with a possible D match to TRBD2 (5 bases). Germline V gene lookup returns CDR1 MNHEY and CDR2 SMNVEV (reference sequence). CDR3 size: 15 residues. V was clipped by 3 bases and J by 2 bases, with 11 bases between them. The CDR3: CASSFRDRAYNEQFF. Here the CDR3 DNA reads TGTGCCAGCAGTTTTCGGGATCGGGCCTACAATGAGCAGTTCTTC.

The chain joins TRBV4-3 to TRBJ2-3, with 7 bases identical to TRBD2. V lost 3 bases and J lost 0; bases outside the gene matches: 12. The CDR3 extends over 18 amino acids. In germline, CDR1 is LGHNA, CDR2 YSLEER. CDR3 bases: TGCGCCAGCAGCCATGGTTCAACTCTAGCGGCAAGCACAGATACGCAGTATTTT. Its translation is CASSHGSTLAASTDTQYF.

The chain links TRBV10-1 to TRBJ2-3; D may be TRBD1 or TRBD2 (5 bases each). This CDR3 contains 13 residues. V was cut by 3 bases and J by 6 bases, with 10 bases left in between. CDR1 is WNHNN, CDR2 SYGVQD, per germline (reference sequence). The DNA of the CDR3 is TGCGCCAGCAGTGACACCCGGGGCGATACGCAGTATTTT. Its translation is CASSDTRGDTQYF.

The V gene is TRBV4-3, the J gene TRBJ2-1; 10 bases fit TRBD2. In germline, CDR1 is LGHNA, CDR2 YSLEER. The CDR3 extends over 16 amino acids. J gave up 3 bases and V 0 bases, and 2 bases lay outside the gene matches. The CDR3 sequence is CASSQDERGGYNEQFF. CDR3 DNA sequence: TGCGCCAGCAGCCAAGATGAGCGGGGGGGCTACAATGAGCAGTTCTTC.

J is TRBJ2-3 and V is TRBV10-3, with D possibly matching TRBD2 (6 bases). This CDR3 spans 16 amino acids. Trimming took off 0 bases at V and 1 base at J, with 11 bases between the two ends. Germline values: CDR1 ENHRY, CDR2 SYGVKD. CDR3 sequence reads: CAISESGDFRTDTQYF. Written as DNA, the CDR3 is TGTGCCATCAGTGAGTCAGGGGACTTTCGCACAGATACGCAGTATTTT.

There are a few counts of this clonotype. The chain carries TRBV12-3 or TRBV12-4 and TRBJ1-2, with a possible D match to TRBD1 (6 bases). The CDR3 sequence is 13 residues long. Trimming removed 4 bases from V and 4 bases from J, with 10 bases in between. As DNA, the CDR3 is TGTGCCAGCAGTTCGACAGGAACCTATGGCTACACCTTC. Its protein is CASSSTGTYGYTF.

This clonotype has only a few counts. This chain connects TRBV5-5 to TRBJ1-2; D call uncertain. CDR1 is SGHKS and CDR2 is YYEKEE in the germline V gene (reference sequence). The CDR3 has 15 residues. The V gene lost 1 base and the J gene lost 3 bases, with 13 bases spanning the gap. Written as DNA, the CDR3 is TGTGCCAGCAGCTTGTCCCTGGGTATTCACTATGGCTACACCTTC. It is translated as CASSLSLGIHYGYTF. Full variable domain (rest looked up from reference TRBV5-5 and TRBJ1-2): DAGVTQSPTHLIKTRGQQVTLRCSPISGHKSVSWYQQVLGQGPQFIFQYYEKEERGRGNFPDRFSARQFPNYSSELNVNALLLGDSALYLCASSLSLGIHYGYTFGSGTRLTVV.

This clonotype was seen more than once but under ten times. DNA of the CDR3: TGTGCCAGCAGCCAAGCGGACGCCGGGGTTACGCAGTATTTT. Its protein product is CASSQADAGVTQYF. This sequence joins TRBV3-1 and TRBJ2-3, with a weak D call TRBD2 (5 bases). The V end lost 1 base, the J end lost 8 bases, and 13 bases lay between the germline ends. The CDR3 covers 14 residues. Germline-derived CDR1 and CDR2 are LGHDT and YNNKEL (reference sequence).

The CDR3 DNA sequence: TGTGCCAGCAGTTACCGGGGGGGACTAGCGGGGGACGGCTCCTACGAGCAGTACTTC. This sequence encodes CASSYRGGLAGDGSYEQYF. This chain links TRBV6-5 with TRBJ2-7; 14 bases align to TRBD2. The CDR3 is made up of 19 amino acids. Looked up from germline, CDR1 is MNHEY and CDR2 is SVGAGI. With V trimmed by 2 bases and J by 0 bases, 9 bases remained unmatched.

This clonotype has a handful of counts. The chain employs TRBV6-2 or TRBV6-3 and TRBJ2-3, with 9 bases fitting TRBD2. The CDR3 runs 21 residues. In germline, CDR1 is MNHEY, CDR2 SVGEGT. The junction had 20 bases not matched to a gene; V was cut back by 1 base and J by 3 bases. CDR3 bases: TGTGCCAGCAGTTACTTACCGTTCCCCCAAGGGCGGGGGGGTAGGACAGATACGCAGTATTTT. Translated: CASSYLPFPQGRGGRTDTQYF.

This chain uses TRBV7-9 with TRBJ1-2; a weak D match, TRBD1 (5 bases). The V end was cut by 2 bases, the J end by 6 bases, with 13 bases between. Germline assignment: CDR1 SEHNR and CDR2 FQNEAQ (reference sequence). The CDR3 loop spans 14 amino acids. CDR3 nucleotides: TGTGCCAGCAGCTTACCCGGGGGTGCGCATGGCTACACCTTC. Its protein is CASSLPGGAHGYTF.

This clonotype appeared a few times. The chain is built from TRBV20-1 and TRBJ2-4; D possibly corresponds to TRBD2 (7 bases). Germline assignment: CDR1 DFQATT and CDR2 SNEGSKA (reference sequence). CDR3 length: 17 residues. Trimming took off 3 bases at V and 0 bases at J, with 18 bases between the two ends. Here the CDR3 reads CSARGAMVAGAKNIQYF. As DNA, the CDR3 is TGCAGTGCTAGGGGGGCCATGGTAGCGGGAGCCAAAAACATTCAGTACTTC.

The chain carries TRBV7-2 and TRBJ2-1; maybe TRBD2 (6 bases). Trimming shortened V by 3 bases and J by 6 bases, and 18 bases separated the two germline ends. Germline V gene sequence: CDR1 SGHTA, CDR2 FQGNSA. The CDR3 is 16 amino acids. CDR3 DNA sequence: TGTGCCAGCAGCTTGTCTGCGGGAATCGGAGGCAATGAGCAGTTCTTC. It translates to CASSLSAGIGGNEQFF.

This clonotype was seen a few times. The rearrangement uses TRBV12-3 or TRBV12-4 and TRBJ2-3; 11 positions agree with TRBD2. This CDR3 spans 15 amino acids. Losses at the gene ends were 3 bases for V and 9 bases for J; bases not matched to a gene: 8. This chain's CDR3 is CASSFSSGGLATQYF. The CDR3, as DNA: TGTGCCAGCAGTTTTTCTAGCGGGGGGCTCGCGACGCAGTATTTT.

This clonotype has just a few counts. The chain carries TRBV20-1 and TRBJ1-2, with D hard to call. Trimming took off 5 bases at V and 5 bases at J, with 15 bases between the two ends. This CDR3 has 13 residues. Germline V lookup: CDR1 DFQATT, CDR2 SNEGSKA (reference sequence). The CDR3 DNA follows: TGCAGTGCTCCAAGTAGTATGACATATGGCTACACCTTC. Its translation is CSAPSSMTYGYTF.

The chain combines TRBV30 with TRBJ2-7; no clear D gene. CDR1 GTSNPN and CDR2 SVGIG come from the germline V gene (reference sequence). The CDR3 spans 12 residues. V dropped 5 bases and J dropped 3 bases, with 11 bases sitting between them. CDR3 sequence: CAWGPKGYEQYF. In DNA form, the CDR3 reads TGTGCCTGGGGCCCCAAGGGCTACGAGCAGTACTTC.

Many counts were recorded for this clonotype. CDR3 in DNA: TGTGCCAGCAGTTCGAGGGAGACCCAGTACTTC. Protein sequence: CASSSRETQYF. The rearrangement links TRBV12-3 or TRBV12-4 to TRBJ2-5; the D is unclear. The CDR3 has 11 amino acids. Deletions cut 4 bases from V and 5 bases from J, with 5 bases between.

J is TRBJ2-7 and V is TRBV12-3 or TRBV12-4, with D unclear. V was shortened by 3 bases and J by 1 base, with 10 bases between the two germline ends. This CDR3 comprises 14 residues. The CDR3 DNA reads TGTGCCAGCAGTTTTGGTCAGGCGTCCTACGAGCAGTACTTC. Translated: CASSFGQASYEQYF.

The genes are TRBV5-1 and TRBJ2-7; TRBD2 matches 14 bases. Trimming took 3 bases from V and 0 from J; bases not matched to a gene: 2. Germline values: CDR1 SGHRS, CDR2 YFSETQ. This CDR3 comprises 16 residues. The CDR3 sequence is CASSWGLAGVSYEQYF. The CDR3 DNA reads as TGCGCCAGCAGCTGGGGACTAGCGGGAGTCTCCTACGAGCAGTACTTC.